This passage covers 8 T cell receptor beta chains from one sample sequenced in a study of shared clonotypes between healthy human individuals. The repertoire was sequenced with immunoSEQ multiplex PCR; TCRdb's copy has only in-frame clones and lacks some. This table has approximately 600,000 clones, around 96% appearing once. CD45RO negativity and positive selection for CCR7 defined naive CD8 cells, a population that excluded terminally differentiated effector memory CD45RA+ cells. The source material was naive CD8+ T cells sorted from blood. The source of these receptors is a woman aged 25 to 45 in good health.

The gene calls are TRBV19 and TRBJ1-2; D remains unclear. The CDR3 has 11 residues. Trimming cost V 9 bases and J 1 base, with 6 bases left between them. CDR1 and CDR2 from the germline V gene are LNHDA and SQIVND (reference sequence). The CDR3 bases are TGTGCCAGCAGAGTTAACTATGGCTACACCTTC. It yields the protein CASRVNYGYTF.

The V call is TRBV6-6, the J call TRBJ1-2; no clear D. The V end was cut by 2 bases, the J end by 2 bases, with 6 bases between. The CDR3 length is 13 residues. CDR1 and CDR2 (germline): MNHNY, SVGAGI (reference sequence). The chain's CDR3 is CASSYGRNYGYTF. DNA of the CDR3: TGTGCCAGCAGTTACGGGCGGAACTATGGCTACACCTTC.

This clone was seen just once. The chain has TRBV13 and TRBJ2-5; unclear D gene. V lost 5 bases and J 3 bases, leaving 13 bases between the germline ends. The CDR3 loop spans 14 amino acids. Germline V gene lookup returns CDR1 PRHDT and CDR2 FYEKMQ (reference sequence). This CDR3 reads CASSAAGTEETQYF. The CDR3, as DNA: TGTGCCAGCAGCGCCGCCGGAACAGAAGAGACCCAGTACTTC.

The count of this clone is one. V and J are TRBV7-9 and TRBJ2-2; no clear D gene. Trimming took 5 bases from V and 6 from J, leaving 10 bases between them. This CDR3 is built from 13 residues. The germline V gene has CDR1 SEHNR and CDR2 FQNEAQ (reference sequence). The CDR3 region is CASSPRLAGELFF. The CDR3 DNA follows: TGTGCCAGCAGCCCGAGACTGGCCGGGGAGCTGTTTTTT.

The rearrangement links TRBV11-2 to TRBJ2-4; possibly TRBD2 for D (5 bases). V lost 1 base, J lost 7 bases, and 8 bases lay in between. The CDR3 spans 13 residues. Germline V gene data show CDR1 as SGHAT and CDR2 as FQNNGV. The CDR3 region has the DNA TGTGCCAGCAGCTTAGGAGGCGGGAACATTCAGTACTTC. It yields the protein CASSLGGGNIQYF.

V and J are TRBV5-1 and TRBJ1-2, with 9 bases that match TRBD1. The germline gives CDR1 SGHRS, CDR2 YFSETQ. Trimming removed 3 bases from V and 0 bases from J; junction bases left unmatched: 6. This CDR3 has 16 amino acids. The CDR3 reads CASSWGQGLTNYGYTF. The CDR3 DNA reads TGCGCCAGCAGCTGGGGACAGGGACTTACTAACTATGGCTACACCTTC.

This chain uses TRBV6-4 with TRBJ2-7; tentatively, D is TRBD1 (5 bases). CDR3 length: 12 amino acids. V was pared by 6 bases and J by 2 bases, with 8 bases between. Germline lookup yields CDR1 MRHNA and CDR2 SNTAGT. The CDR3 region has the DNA TGTGCCAGCAGGACAGCTACCTACGAGCAGTACTTC. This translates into CASRTATYEQYF.

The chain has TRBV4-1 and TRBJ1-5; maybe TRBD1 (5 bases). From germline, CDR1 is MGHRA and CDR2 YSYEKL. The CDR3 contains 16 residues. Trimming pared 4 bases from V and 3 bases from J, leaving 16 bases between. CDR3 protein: CASSPNTPGPNQPQHF. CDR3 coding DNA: TGCGCCAGCAGCCCAAACACCCCGGGGCCCAATCAGCCCCAGCATTTT.